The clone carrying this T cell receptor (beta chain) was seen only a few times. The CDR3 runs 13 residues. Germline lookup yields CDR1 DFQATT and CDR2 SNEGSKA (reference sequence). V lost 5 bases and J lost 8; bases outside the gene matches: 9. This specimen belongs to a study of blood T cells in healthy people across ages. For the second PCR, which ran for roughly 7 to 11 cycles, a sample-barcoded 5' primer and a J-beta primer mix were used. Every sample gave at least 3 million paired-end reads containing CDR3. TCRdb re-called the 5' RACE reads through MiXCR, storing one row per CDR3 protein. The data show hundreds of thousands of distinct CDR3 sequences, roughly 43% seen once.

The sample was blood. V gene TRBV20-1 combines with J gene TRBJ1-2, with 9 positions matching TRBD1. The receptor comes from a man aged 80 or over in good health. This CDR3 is CSAWYRGPGGYTF. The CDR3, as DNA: TGCAGTGCTTGGTACAGGGGGCCTGGGGGCTACACCTTC.